One and the same sample provided the 22 T cell receptor beta chains below, sequenced in a study of blood T cell repertoires in COVID-19. Clones were sequenced by immunoSEQ multiplex PCR, and TCRdb holds only the in-frame ones, with some missing. The sample contains 110,000 to 150,000 clones, 75% to 90% of which appear only once. The specimen sequenced was PBMCs or T cells enriched from blood (not recorded which). The receptors come from a man between 50 and 59 years old who had recovered from COVID-19.

This chain joins TRBV6-1 and TRBJ2-1; a weak D match, TRBD2 (6 bases). This CDR3 has 15 residues. Between the trimmed V and J ends, which lost 3 bases and 1 base, there was a span of 10 bases. Germline CDR1 and CDR2: MNHNS and SASEGT. As DNA, the CDR3 is TGTGCCAGCAGTGAGGCGGGGCGGTCCTACAATGAGCAGTTCTTC. The encoded protein is CASSEAGRSYNEQFF.

The V gene is TRBV5-1, the J gene TRBJ1-2, with TRBD1 matching over 10 bases. Germline values: CDR1 SGHRS, CDR2 YFSETQ. The V gene end was trimmed by 4 bases and the J gene end by 6 bases; junction bases not matched to a gene: 6. The CDR3 extends over 14 amino acids. The CDR3 DNA sequence: TGCGCCAGCAGCATCGACAGGGGGCTAGATGGCTACACCTTC. Its translation is CASSIDRGLDGYTF. Combining the CDR3 with reference TRBV5-1 and TRBJ1-2 gives the whole variable domain KAGVTQTPRYLIKTRGQQVTLSCSPISGHRSVSWYQQTPGQGLQFLFEYFSETQRNKGNFPGRFSGRQFSNSRSEMNVSTLELGDSALYLCASSIDRGLDGYTFGSGTRLTVV.

V is TRBV28 and J is TRBJ2-2, with D possibly matching TRBD1 (6 bases). Trimming pared 8 bases from V and 5 bases from J, leaving 15 bases between. Germline V gene data show CDR1 as MDHEN and CDR2 as SYDVKM. The CDR3 runs 14 residues. The CDR3 region has the DNA TGTGCCAGCCTGCACTCACAGGGAACCGGGGAGCTGTTTTTT. Translating it yields CASLHSQGTGELFF.

The chain links TRBV2 to TRBJ2-7, with 8 nucleotides matching TRBD2. Looked up from germline, CDR1 is SNHLY and CDR2 is FYNNEI. The CDR3 loop spans 13 amino acids. J lost 3 bases, V lost 8 bases, and 6 bases had no gene match. The CDR3 region is CASSLAADYEQYF. CDR3 in DNA: TGTGCCAGCTCACTAGCGGCGGACTACGAGCAGTACTTC.

The rearrangement links TRBV4-3 to TRBJ1-2; 12 bases map to TRBD1. Germline assignment: CDR1 LGHNA and CDR2 YSLEER. There are 16 residues in the CDR3. V trimming: 3 bases; J trimming: 4 bases; junction bases outside the gene matches: 6. The CDR3 reads CASSQGDRGLGYGYTF. CDR3 nucleotide sequence: TGCGCCAGCAGCCAGGGGGACAGGGGGCTTGGCTATGGCTACACCTTC.

CDR3 in amino acids: CASSLAVSYEQYV. The CDR3 region has the DNA TGTGCCAGCAGTTTGGCGGTCTCCTACGAGCAGTACGTC. The J gene is TRBJ2-7, the V gene TRBV12-3 or TRBV12-4; the D is unclear. The CDR3 is 13 residues long. Deletions cut 3 bases from V and 0 bases from J, with 6 bases between.

A single count supports this clone. J is TRBJ2-7 and V is TRBV19, with 8 bases matching TRBD1. In germline, CDR1 is LNHDA, CDR2 SQIVND (reference sequence). With V trimmed by 5 bases and J by 4 bases, 13 bases remained unmatched. The CDR3 covers 16 residues. The CDR3 loop is CASSVSGPGTGYEQYF. Here the CDR3 DNA reads TGTGCCAGTAGTGTCTCTGGTCCCGGGACAGGTTACGAGCAGTACTTC.

The chain recombines TRBV30 with TRBJ1-2, with D hard to call. This CDR3 has 11 amino acids. CDR1 and CDR2 (germline): GTSNPN, SVGIG (reference sequence). V was clipped by 0 bases and J by 8 bases, with 7 bases between them. The CDR3: CAWSVVRGYTF. Written as DNA, the CDR3 is TGTGCCTGGAGTGTGGTGCGGGGCTACACCTTC. The full variable domain, its missing parts supplied by reference TRBV30 and TRBJ1-2, is SQTIHQWPATLVQPVGSPLSLECTVEGTSNPNLYWYRQAAGRGLQLLFYSVGIGQISSEVPQNLSASRPQDRQFILSSKKLLLSDSGFYLCAWSVVRGYTFGSGTRLTVV.

The chain employs TRBV28 and TRBJ1-5; a possible D gene is TRBD1 (5 bases). This CDR3 comprises 13 residues. CDR1 is MDHEN, CDR2 SYDVKM, per germline. Trimming removed 2 bases from V and 6 bases from J, with 8 bases in between. The CDR3 region has the DNA TGTGCCAGCAGTTTAGGCCAGGGTCAGCCCCAGCATTTT. It specifies CASSLGQGQPQHF.

V and J are TRBV7-8 and TRBJ2-1; possible D gene TRBD1, 5 bases. The V gene lost 5 bases and the J gene lost 4 bases, with 9 bases spanning the gap. From germline, CDR1 is SGHVS and CDR2 FQNEAQ. This CDR3 has 13 amino acids. The chain's CDR3 is CASSPQGYNEQFF. CDR3 nucleotide sequence: TGTGCCAGCAGCCCCCAGGGTTACAATGAGCAGTTCTTC. Full variable domain (remainder filled in from reference TRBV7-8 and TRBJ2-1): GAGVSQSPRYKVAKRGQDVALRCDPISGHVSLFWYQQALGQGPEFLTYFQNEAQLDKSGLPSDRFFAERPEGSVSTLKIQRTQQEDSAVYLCASSPQGYNEQFFGPGTRLTVL.

This rearrangement joins TRBV4-1 to TRBJ2-1; 7 bases line up with TRBD1. The CDR3 consists of 14 residues. Looked up from germline, CDR1 is MGHRA and CDR2 is YSYEKL. V lost 2 bases and J lost 4; bases outside the gene matches: 2. The CDR3 here is CASSQRDSYNEQFF. CDR3 nucleotides: TGCGCCAGCAGCCAAAGGGACAGTTACAATGAGCAGTTCTTC.

This chain joins TRBV6-5 and TRBJ2-3, with 8 nucleotides matching TRBD2. Germline V gene lookup returns CDR1 MNHEY and CDR2 SVGAGI. This CDR3 spans 15 amino acids. The V and J ends lost 4 bases and 3 bases, in that order; junction bases with no gene match: 6. This chain's CDR3 is CASSSPGGRTDTQYF. For the CDR3, the DNA is TGTGCCAGCAGTTCCCCCGGCGGGAGGACAGATACGCAGTATTTT.

This clone has at least ten counts. The chain has TRBV27 and TRBJ2-3, with 9 bases lining up with TRBD2. The CDR3 is made up of 15 amino acids. V trimming: 5 bases; J trimming: 5 bases; junction bases outside the gene matches: 8. Germline CDR1 MNHEY, CDR2 SMNVEV (reference sequence). The CDR3 region is CASSPTSGRGDTQYF. The DNA for the CDR3 is TGTGCCAGCAGTCCCACTAGCGGGCGGGGAGATACGCAGTATTTT.

The gene calls are TRBV3-1 (or the pseudogene TRBV3-2) and TRBJ2-5; possibly TRBD2 for D (7 bases). The CDR3 consists of 14 residues. Germline loops: CDR1 LGHDT, CDR2 YNNKEL (reference sequence). V was pared by 2 bases and J by 6 bases, with 13 bases between. CDR3 protein: CASSQRGGLKTQYF. CDR3 in DNA: TGTGCCAGCAGCCAAAGGGGGGGCTTGAAGACCCAGTACTTC.

This clone was seen more than once but under ten times. This chain links TRBV3-1 (or the pseudogene TRBV3-2) with TRBJ1-6, with D possibly TRBD1 on 5 matching bases. The germline CDR1 and CDR2 sequences are LGHDT and YNNKEL (reference sequence). The CDR3 is 13 amino acids. The ends were cut back, 7 bases at V and 10 bases at J, with 14 bases in the middle. CDR3 loop: CASTSWGASPLHF. The CDR3 nucleotides read TGTGCCAGCACCTCGTGGGGCGCGTCACCCCTCCACTTT.

CDR3 sequence (DNA): TGTGCCAGCAGCCAATTCTTTGACAGTACCGGGGAGCTGTTTTTT. As protein: CASSQFFDSTGELFF. This chain links TRBV7-6 with TRBJ2-2; D is perhaps TRBD1 (5 bases). The V gene's germline CDR1 is SGHVS and CDR2 FNYEAQ. V lost 5 bases and J 5 bases, leaving 15 bases between the germline ends. The CDR3 totals 15 residues.

The chain employs TRBV10-3 and TRBJ1-3; 9 bases map to TRBD1. Trimming removed 3 bases from V and 7 bases from J; junction bases left unmatched: 16. CDR1 is ENHRY, CDR2 SYGVKD, per germline. This CDR3 is built from 18 residues. CDR3 sequence reads: CAISDPTGGKGGWNTIYF. The CDR3 DNA sequence: TGTGCCATCAGTGACCCGACAGGGGGGAAGGGAGGATGGAACACCATATATTTT.

The rearrangement links TRBV5-6 to TRBJ1-4; no reliable D call. The germline V gene has CDR1 SGHDT and CDR2 YYEEEE. The CDR3 extends over 15 amino acids. V lost 1 base and J lost 8, with 15 bases in between. As DNA, the CDR3 is TGTGCCAGCAGCTTGAGGTGGGAGAGAGGCGAAAAACTGTTTTTT. Its translation is CASSLRWERGEKLFF.

The chain links TRBV5-4 to TRBJ2-3; TRBD2 might be the D (5 bases). The germline V gene encodes CDR1 SGHNT and CDR2 YYREEE (reference sequence). V lost 5 bases, J lost 7 bases, and 20 bases lay in between. CDR3 size: 15 residues. CDR3 protein: CASSGTSSGSNTQYF. CDR3 bases: TGTGCCAGCAGTGGCACTAGTTCAGGATCAAATACGCAGTATTTT. Based on the CDR3 plus reference TRBV5-4 and TRBJ2-3, the full variable domain is ETGVTQSPTHLIKTRGQQVTLRCSSQSGHNTVSWYQQALGQGPQFIFQYYREEENGRGNFPPRFSGLQFPNYSSELNVNALELDDSALYLCASSGTSSGSNTQYFGPGTRLTVL.

This clone appeared once. V usage is TRBV4-3 and J usage is TRBJ2-5; D not resolved. Between the trimmed V and J ends, which lost 1 base and 2 bases, there was a span of 5 bases. The CDR3 runs 13 residues. The germline V gene encodes CDR1 LGHNA and CDR2 YSLEER. The CDR3 region has the DNA TGCGCCAGCAGCCAAGGAGTACAAGAGACCCAGTACTTC. This translates into CASSQGVQETQYF.

The chain recombines TRBV18 with TRBJ1-4; TRBD1 matches 9 bases. The J segment lost 0 bases and the V segment lost 0 bases, leaving 2 bases of the junction unmatched. The germline CDR1 and CDR2 sequences are KGHSH and LQKENI. The CDR3 consists of 17 residues. CDR3 sequence reads: CASSPPGQGSTNEKLFF. In DNA, the CDR3 is TGTGCCAGCTCACCACCGGGACAGGGATCAACTAATGAAAAACTGTTTTTT.

V and J are TRBV30 and TRBJ1-2; no firm D call. V was shortened by 3 bases and J by 8 bases, with 7 bases between the two germline ends. This CDR3 has 10 amino acids. Germline V lookup: CDR1 GTSNPN, CDR2 SVGIG (reference sequence). Here the CDR3 reads CAWRRGGYTF. CDR3 bases: TGTGCCTGGAGACGGGGAGGCTACACCTTC.